Below, 29 T cell receptor beta chains from the same sample are listed, as sequenced in a study of T cells after yellow fever vaccination. Each CDR3 protein gets one entry after TCRdb re-called the 5' RACE reads with MiXCR. The data contain just under 600,000 distinct CDR3 sequences, around an eighth of them singletons. Sequencing used PBMCs, obtained on the day of the yellow fever booster vaccination. Receptor source: a man aged 25 to 45 who received the YFV17D yellow fever vaccine.

The gene calls are TRBV27 and TRBJ2-1, with D unclear. This CDR3 contains 13 residues. V was shortened by 8 bases and J by 7 bases, with 15 bases between the two germline ends. CDR1 MNHEY and CDR2 SMNVEV come from the germline V gene (reference sequence). The DNA for the CDR3 is TGTGCCAGCCAAAACCCAACGCTGAATGAGCAGTTCTTC. Translated: CASQNPTLNEQFF.

This chain connects TRBV30 to TRBJ2-1, with D tentatively TRBD2 (5 bases). Per germline, CDR1 GTSNPN and CDR2 SVGIG (reference sequence). CDR3 length: 15 residues. The V gene lost 0 bases and the J gene lost 1 base, with 10 bases spanning the gap. CDR3 DNA: TGTGCCTGGAGTGTAGTCCGGGGTTCCTACAATGAGCAGTTCTTC. Encoded protein: CAWSVVRGSYNEQFF.

CDR3 coding DNA: TGCGCCAGCAGCCAAGAAGGCAGGGGTCTCCTCGGCTCTGGGGCCAACGTCCTGACTTTC. Translation gives CASSQEGRGLLGSGANVLTF. This chain joins TRBV4-3 and TRBJ2-6; a weak D match, TRBD1 (6 bases). The V and J ends lost 0 bases and 0 bases respectively, with 18 bases between them. This CDR3 region has 20 residues. Germline V CDR1 and CDR2: LGHNA, YSLEER.

This clonotype has more than one count but fewer than ten. V and J are TRBV7-8 and TRBJ2-5; TRBD1 or TRBD2 may be the D gene (6 bases each). The V gene lost 6 bases and the J gene lost 2 bases, with 16 bases spanning the gap. The CDR3 is 15 amino acids. CDR1 and CDR2 (germline): SGHVS, FQNEAQ. CDR3 DNA: TGTGCCAGCAGGTCGGGGGCGGAGCCTCAAGAGACCCAGTACTTC. Its protein product is CASRSGAEPQETQYF. Full variable domain (rest looked up from reference TRBV7-8 and TRBJ2-5): GAGVSQSPRYKVAKRGQDVALRCDPISGHVSLFWYQQALGQGPEFLTYFQNEAQLDKSGLPSDRFFAERPEGSVSTLKIQRTQQEDSAVYLCASRSGAEPQETQYFGPGTRLLVL.

This clonotype was detected only a few times. This chain links TRBV18 with TRBJ2-7; 10 nucleotides match TRBD1. The germline V gene encodes CDR1 KGHSH and CDR2 LQKENI. CDR3 size: 15 residues. V lost 3 bases and J lost 3; bases outside the gene matches: 5. The CDR3 DNA follows: TGTGCCAGCTCACCCTTCGGGACAGGGGTCTACGAGCAGTACTTC. Translated: CASSPFGTGVYEQYF. Complete variable domain (other parts from reference TRBV18 and TRBJ2-7): NAGVMQNPRHLVRRRGQEARLRCSPMKGHSHVYWYRQLPEEGLKFMVYLQKENIIDESGMPKERFSAEFPKEGPSILRIQQVVRGDSAAYFCASSPFGTGVYEQYFGPGTRLTVT.

Details on this clonotype: One end of the junction fails to match germline, which may point to a read error. The gene calls are TRBV19 and TRBJ2-5, with a possible D match to TRBD1 (5 bases). Germline CDR1 reads LNHDA; CDR2 reads SQIVND (reference sequence). The CDR3 extends over 14 amino acids. The CDR3 spells CACSITGGRETQYF. CDR3 coding DNA: TGTGCCTGTAGTATAACAGGTGGTCGGGAGACCCAGTACTTC.

This clonotype appeared a few times. CDR3 region: CASSTSPTGAREQYF. DNA of the CDR3: TGTGCCAGCAGCACCTCGCCGACAGGGGCCAGGGAGCAGTACTTC. This chain uses TRBV11-2 with TRBJ2-7, with 8 bases identical to TRBD1. CDR3 size: 15 residues. Germline CDR1 and CDR2: SGHAT and FQNNGV. V lost 5 bases, J lost 7 bases, and 13 bases stayed unmatched.

This clonotype was detected only a few times. V usage is TRBV25-1 and J usage is TRBJ1-2; D remains unclear. V lost 6 bases and J 4 bases, leaving 12 bases between the germline ends. The germline CDR1 and CDR2 sequences are MGHDK and SYGVNS. CDR3 size: 13 residues. CDR3 loop: CASRQGGSYGYTF. In DNA, the CDR3 is TGTGCCAGCAGGCAAGGAGGGAGCTATGGCTACACCTTC.

This clonotype was seen only a few times. V usage is TRBV7-9 and J usage is TRBJ1-2; no reliable D call. This CDR3 has 15 amino acids. V was cut by 1 base and J by 8 bases, with 17 bases left in between. The V gene's germline CDR1 is SEHNR and CDR2 FQNEAQ (reference sequence). The CDR3 region has the DNA TGTGCCAGCAGCTTAGACCCCTCTATCTCGGGGGGCTACACCTTC. This codes for CASSLDPSISGGYTF.

This clonotype was found a few times. This rearrangement joins TRBV7-2 to TRBJ2-1; 8 positions match TRBD1. Germline trimming cut 5 bases from V and 0 bases from J; bases unmatched to any gene: 6. The CDR3 sequence is 16 residues long. The V gene's germline CDR1 is SGHTA and CDR2 FQGNSA. Here the CDR3 DNA reads TGTGCCAGCAGCCGCCGGGACAGGAGCTCCTACAATGAGCAGTTCTTC. It yields the protein CASSRRDRSSYNEQFF.

This clonotype was detected only a few times. This chain connects TRBV4-1 to TRBJ2-5; 8 bases match TRBD2. In germline, CDR1 is MGHRA, CDR2 YSYEKL. The CDR3 is 20 amino acids. The V segment lost 1 base and the J segment 5 bases; nucleotides outside the gene matches: 21. The CDR3 reads CASSQGPPGAGDHLSETQYF. The CDR3 DNA sequence: TGCGCCAGCAGCCAAGGCCCACCGGGAGCGGGAGATCATTTATCGGAGACCCAGTACTTC.

This clonotype has only a few counts. The chain employs TRBV7-2 and TRBJ2-1; D gene unclear. The CDR3 has 16 amino acids. Germline V gene sequence: CDR1 SGHTA, CDR2 FQGNSA. V lost 3 bases to trimming and J lost 0 bases, with 12 bases between them. The CDR3 bases are TGTGCCAGCAGCTTCCTCGGGCCAAGCTCCTACAATGAGCAGTTCTTC. Its translation is CASSFLGPSSYNEQFF.

The CDR3 nucleotides read TGTGCCAGCAGCCCCGAACGGGGCTACGAGCAGTACTTC. This encodes CASSPERGYEQYF. V is TRBV7-2 and J is TRBJ2-7; tentatively, D is TRBD2 (5 bases). Germline CDR1 reads SGHTA; CDR2 reads FQGNSA. V was clipped by 5 bases and J by 3 bases, with 11 bases between them. CDR3 length: 13 amino acids.

A few counts support this clonotype. J is TRBJ2-7 and V is TRBV3-1; D perhaps matches TRBD1 (5 bases). Germline V gives CDR1 LGHDT, CDR2 YNNKEL (reference sequence). The CDR3 runs to 14 residues. Trimming took 1 base from V and 4 from J, leaving 11 bases between them. The CDR3 spells CASSQGFRVYEQYF. CDR3 nucleotide sequence: TGTGCCAGCAGCCAAGGATTCAGGGTATACGAGCAGTACTTC.

The DNA of the CDR3 is TGCAGTGCTCCAACGCTTCCTTTAGCGGGAGATGGTTTCAATGAGCAGTTCTTC. This sequence encodes CSAPTLPLAGDGFNEQFF. The genes are TRBV20-1 and TRBJ2-1, with 9 bases that match TRBD2. CDR3 length: 18 amino acids. V lost 5 bases and J lost 6; bases outside the gene matches: 20. Germline V gives CDR1 DFQATT, CDR2 SNEGSKA (reference sequence).

The chain uses TRBV19 and TRBJ2-3, with D perhaps TRBD2 (6 bases). Trimming pared 5 bases from V and 5 bases from J, leaving 14 bases between. The germline gives CDR1 LNHDA, CDR2 SQIVND (reference sequence). This CDR3 region has 14 residues. CDR3 protein: CASSAGGLEDTQYF. CDR3 in DNA: TGTGCCAGTAGTGCCGGGGGTTTGGAAGATACGCAGTATTTT.

CDR3 coding DNA: TGTGCCATCAGTGGGGCGGGAAACACTGAAGCTTTCTTT. Its translation: CAISGAGNTEAFF. J is TRBJ1-1 and V is TRBV10-3; unclear D gene. The germline gives CDR1 ENHRY, CDR2 SYGVKD. The CDR3 is made up of 13 amino acids. The V end was cut by 4 bases, the J end by 2 bases, with 8 bases between.

The V and J genes are TRBV20-1 and TRBJ1-6; no clear D. V lost 4 bases to trimming and J lost 8 bases, with 15 bases between them. CDR1 and CDR2 from the germline V gene are DFQATT and SNEGSKA (reference sequence). This CDR3 is 14 amino acids long. The CDR3 nucleotides are TGCAGTGCTATCTTCCCCCGCGGGGATTCACCCCTCCACTTT. Translation gives CSAIFPRGDSPLHF.

V usage is TRBV11-2 and J usage is TRBJ2-1; no clear D. Germline loops: CDR1 SGHAT, CDR2 FQNNGV. V was pared by 5 bases and J by 6 bases, with 20 bases between. The CDR3 is 16 residues long. For the CDR3, the DNA is TGTGCCAGCAGCCAAAAGGTGCATCTCACAAGCAATGAGCAGTTCTTC. Protein product: CASSQKVHLTSNEQFF. The complete variable domain, with remaining parts taken from reference TRBV11-2 and TRBJ2-1, reads EAGVAQSPRYKIIEKRQSVAFWCNPISGHATLYWYQQILGQGPKLLIQFQNNGVVDDSQLPKDRFSAERLKGVDSTLKIQPAKLEDSAVYLCASSQKVHLTSNEQFFGPGTRLTVL.

In DNA, the CDR3 is TGTGCCAGCAGCTTACGTCCAGATGAGCAGTTCTTC. As protein: CASSLRPDEQFF. The rearrangement joins TRBV7-9 to TRBJ2-1; no definite D call. The CDR3 spans 12 residues. From germline, CDR1 is SEHNR and CDR2 FQNEAQ (reference sequence). The V end lost 2 bases, the J end lost 8 bases, and 7 bases lay between the germline ends.

This clonotype was found a few times. The chain recombines TRBV20-1 with TRBJ2-1, with 11 bases identical to TRBD2. There are 16 residues in the CDR3. The J segment lost 1 base and the V segment lost 3 bases, leaving 5 bases of the junction unmatched. Germline CDR1 and CDR2: DFQATT and SNEGSKA (reference sequence). DNA of the CDR3: TGCAGTGCTAGCGAGACTAGCGGGATGTCCTACAATGAGCAGTTCTTC. This translates into CSASETSGMSYNEQFF.

This clonotype occurred once. The genes are TRBV14 and TRBJ2-7; D is uncertain. The CDR3 is 16 residues long. Deletions cut 0 bases from V and 6 bases from J, with 18 bases between. Per the germline V gene, CDR1 is SGHDN and CDR2 is FVKESK. The CDR3 DNA sequence: TGTGCCAGCAGCCAAGATTCGGGCTCGAGTTTAAGCGAGCAGTACTTC. Its translation is CASSQDSGSSLSEQYF.

The V gene is TRBV5-1, the J gene TRBJ1-4, with D possibly matching TRBD1 (6 bases). Per germline, CDR1 SGHRS and CDR2 YFSETQ. Trimming took off 0 bases at V and 7 bases at J, with 13 bases between the two ends. This CDR3 region has 15 residues. The CDR3 coding sequence is TGCGCCAGCAGCTTGGCGGGGGCCACGCTTGAAAAACTGTTTTTT. This gives the protein CASSLAGATLEKLFF.

The rearrangement uses TRBV7-8 and TRBJ1-1; 9 bases fit TRBD1. There are 14 residues in the CDR3. Unmatched junction bases numbered 2, after V lost 1 base and J lost 5 bases. Germline V gene sequence: CDR1 SGHVS, CDR2 FQNEAQ. The CDR3 is CASSLGGQGTEAFF. The CDR3 bases are TGTGCCAGCAGCTTAGGTGGACAGGGGACTGAAGCTTTCTTT.

In this sample, this clonotype turned up a few times. The rearrangement links TRBV9 to TRBJ2-5; no clear D. V lost 0 bases, J lost 3 bases, and 9 bases lay in between. In germline, CDR1 is SGDLS, CDR2 YYNGEE. The CDR3 consists of 14 residues. The CDR3 bases are TGTGCCAGCAGCGTAGCAGAAGGGAAAGAGACCCAGTACTTC. This gives the protein CASSVAEGKETQYF.

This clonotype was detected a few times. The rearrangement links TRBV4-3 to TRBJ2-1; TRBD2 aligns across 12 bases. This CDR3 has 16 residues. V dropped 2 bases and J dropped 7; count of bases not matched to a gene: 6. From germline, CDR1 is LGHNA and CDR2 YSLEER. The CDR3 here is CASSQLAGGPGNEQFF. The CDR3 DNA is TGCGCCAGCAGCCAACTAGCGGGAGGGCCAGGAAATGAGCAGTTCTTC.

The V and J genes are TRBV27 and TRBJ2-6, with D tentatively TRBD1 (6 bases). This CDR3 has 17 amino acids. Germline V gives CDR1 MNHEY, CDR2 SMNVEV (reference sequence). Trimming pared 5 bases from V and 3 bases from J, leaving 17 bases between. The CDR3 spells CASSNRAVGVGANVLTF. The CDR3 DNA reads as TGTGCCAGCAGTAACAGGGCGGTTGGTGTTGGGGCCAACGTCCTGACTTTC.

The chain carries TRBV20-1 and TRBJ1-2, with D tentatively TRBD1 (5 bases). Between the trimmed V and J ends, which lost 4 bases and 6 bases, there was a span of 18 bases. The length of the CDR3 is 14 residues. Germline V gene lookup returns CDR1 DFQATT and CDR2 SNEGSKA (reference sequence). This chain's CDR3 is CSAIREGAGDGYTF. CDR3 sequence (DNA): TGCAGTGCTATACGTGAGGGCGCGGGGGATGGCTACACCTTC.

This clonotype was observed a few times. J is TRBJ2-7 and V is TRBV10-3, with D perhaps matching TRBD2 (5 bases). V gave up 5 bases and J gave up 7 bases, with 15 bases separating them. CDR3 size: 13 residues. Germline V lookup: CDR1 ENHRY, CDR2 SYGVKD. CDR3: CAISTPGTWEQYF. As DNA, the CDR3 is TGTGCCATCAGTACCCCGGGAACGTGGGAGCAGTACTTC.